This TCR beta chain was sequenced for a study of technical replicates of blood from a handful of donors. Some clones are missing from TCRdb's copy, which holds only in-frame ones; the method was immunoSEQ multiplex PCR. The data contain some 91,000 clones, approximately 96% of them singletons. The germline V gene has CDR1 SGDLS and CDR2 YYNGEE. Trimming left V 4 bases short and J 4 bases short, with 17 bases between. CDR3 size: 15 residues. Sequenced input: T cells isolated from PBMCs. This chain links TRBV9 with TRBJ2-5; a possible D gene is TRBD2 (6 bases). This receptor was taken from a human donor in good health. The CDR3 loop is CASSPGTHIRETQYF. In DNA form, the CDR3 reads TGTGCCAGCAGCCCCGGGACTCACATACGAGAGACCCAGTACTTC.